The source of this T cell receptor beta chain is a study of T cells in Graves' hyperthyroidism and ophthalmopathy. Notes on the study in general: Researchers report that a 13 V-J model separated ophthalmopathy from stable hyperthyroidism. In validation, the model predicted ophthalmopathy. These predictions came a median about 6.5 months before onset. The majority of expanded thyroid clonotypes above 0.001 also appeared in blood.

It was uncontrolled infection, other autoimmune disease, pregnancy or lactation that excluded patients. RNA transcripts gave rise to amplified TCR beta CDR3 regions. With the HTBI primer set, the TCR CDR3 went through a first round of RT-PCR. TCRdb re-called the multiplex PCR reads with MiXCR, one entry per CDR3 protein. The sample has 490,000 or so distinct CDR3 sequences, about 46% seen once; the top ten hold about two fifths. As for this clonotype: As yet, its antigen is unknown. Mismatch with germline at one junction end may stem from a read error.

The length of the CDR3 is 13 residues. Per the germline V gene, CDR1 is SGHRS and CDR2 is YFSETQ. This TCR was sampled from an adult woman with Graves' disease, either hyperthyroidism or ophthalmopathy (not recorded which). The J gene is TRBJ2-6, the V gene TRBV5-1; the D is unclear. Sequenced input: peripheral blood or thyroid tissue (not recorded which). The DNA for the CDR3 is TGCGCCAGCAGCTTAAAGAACGGTGACACTGAAGCTTTC. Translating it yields CASSLKNGDTEAF.